This T cell receptor beta chain was obtained from a study of blood T cell repertoires in COVID-19. Profiling relied on immunoSEQ multiplex PCR, and the TCRdb table lists in-frame clones only, not all of them. Altogether around 62,000 clones are present, approximately 93% being singletons, with the ten largest covering about 3%. Germline trimming cut 1 base from V and 5 bases from J; bases unmatched to any gene: 5. The germline V gene encodes CDR1 LGHNA and CDR2 YNFKEQ. This CDR3 is built from 15 residues. Material for sequencing was peripheral blood. The chain combines TRBV4-2 with TRBJ2-5, with TRBD2 matching over 9 bases. The receptor's source is a man between 65 and 85 years old with active COVID-19. CDR3 amino acids: CASSQARGGKETQYF. DNA for the CDR3: TGTGCCAGCAGCCAAGCGCGGGGGGGCAAGGAGACCCAGTACTTC.